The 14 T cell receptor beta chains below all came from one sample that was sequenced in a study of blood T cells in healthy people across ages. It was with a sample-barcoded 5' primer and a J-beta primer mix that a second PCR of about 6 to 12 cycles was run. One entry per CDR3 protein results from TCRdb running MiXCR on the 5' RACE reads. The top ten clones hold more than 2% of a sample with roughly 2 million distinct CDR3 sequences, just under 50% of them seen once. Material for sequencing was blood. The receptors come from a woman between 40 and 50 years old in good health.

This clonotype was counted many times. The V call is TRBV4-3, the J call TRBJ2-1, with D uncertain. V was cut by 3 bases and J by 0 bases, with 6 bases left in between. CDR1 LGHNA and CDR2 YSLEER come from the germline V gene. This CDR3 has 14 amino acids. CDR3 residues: CASSQVGSYNEQFF. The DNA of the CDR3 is TGCGCCAGCAGCCAGGTTGGCTCCTACAATGAGCAGTTCTTC.

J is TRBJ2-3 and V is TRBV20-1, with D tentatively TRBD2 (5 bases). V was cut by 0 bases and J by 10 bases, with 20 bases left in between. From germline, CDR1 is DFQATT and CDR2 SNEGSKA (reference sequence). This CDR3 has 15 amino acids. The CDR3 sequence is CSARDSGGGGSSQYF. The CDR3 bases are TGCAGTGCTAGAGATTCTGGAGGAGGAGGTAGCTCGCAGTATTTT.

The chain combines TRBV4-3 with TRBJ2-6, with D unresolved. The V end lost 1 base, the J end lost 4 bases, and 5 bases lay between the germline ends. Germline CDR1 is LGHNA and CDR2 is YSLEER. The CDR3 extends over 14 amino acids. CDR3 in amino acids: CASSQVQGANVLTF. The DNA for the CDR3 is TGCGCCAGCAGCCAAGTCCAGGGGGCCAACGTCCTGACTTTC.

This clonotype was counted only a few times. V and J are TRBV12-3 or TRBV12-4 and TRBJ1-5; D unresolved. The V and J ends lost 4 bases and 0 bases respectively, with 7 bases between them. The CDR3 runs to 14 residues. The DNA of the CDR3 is TGTGCCAGCAGTTCCCAGTATAGCAATCAGCCCCAGCATTTT. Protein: CASSSQYSNQPQHF.

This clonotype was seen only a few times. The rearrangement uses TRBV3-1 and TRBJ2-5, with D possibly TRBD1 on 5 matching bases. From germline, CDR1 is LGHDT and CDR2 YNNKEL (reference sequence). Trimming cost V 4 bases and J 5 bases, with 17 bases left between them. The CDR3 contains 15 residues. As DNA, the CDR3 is TGTGCCAGCAGCCCACGGACACCCCTTATGGAGACCCAGTACTTC. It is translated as CASSPRTPLMETQYF.

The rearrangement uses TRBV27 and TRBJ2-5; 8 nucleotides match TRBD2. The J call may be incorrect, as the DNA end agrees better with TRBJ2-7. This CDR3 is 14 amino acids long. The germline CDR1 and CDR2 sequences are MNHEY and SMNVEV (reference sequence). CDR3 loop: CASSFAGGDYEQYF. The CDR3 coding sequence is TGTGCCAGCAGTTTCGCGGGGGGCGACTACGAGCAGTACTTC.

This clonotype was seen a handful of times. CDR3 region: CSVLVQGKVYEQYF. The CDR3 DNA reads as TGCAGCGTATTGGTTCAGGGTAAAGTGTACGAGCAGTACTTC. The V gene is TRBV29-1, the J gene TRBJ2-7; D perhaps matches TRBD1 (5 bases). The CDR3 consists of 14 residues. CDR1 and CDR2 (germline): SQVTM, ANQGSEA. V dropped 6 bases and J dropped 4 bases, with 19 bases sitting between them.

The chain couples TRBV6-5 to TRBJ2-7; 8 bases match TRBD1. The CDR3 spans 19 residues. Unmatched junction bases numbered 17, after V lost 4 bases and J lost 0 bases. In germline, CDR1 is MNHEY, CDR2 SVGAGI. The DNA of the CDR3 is TGTGCCAGCAGTTCCCCGACACTGGACAGGGCGATGGCCTCCTACGAGCAGTACTTC. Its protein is CASSSPTLDRAMASYEQYF.

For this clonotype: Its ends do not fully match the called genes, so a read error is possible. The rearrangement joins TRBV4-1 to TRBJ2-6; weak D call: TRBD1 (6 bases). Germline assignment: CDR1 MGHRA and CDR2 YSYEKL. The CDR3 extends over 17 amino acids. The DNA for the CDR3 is TGCGCCAGCAGCCAAATCCTACAGGGTTCTGGGGCCGACGTCCTGACTTTC. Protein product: CASSQILQGSGADVLTF.

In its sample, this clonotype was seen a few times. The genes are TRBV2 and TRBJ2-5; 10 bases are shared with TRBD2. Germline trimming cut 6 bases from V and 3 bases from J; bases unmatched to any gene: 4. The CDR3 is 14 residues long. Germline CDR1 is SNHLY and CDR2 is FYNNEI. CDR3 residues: CASRKGLAEETQYF. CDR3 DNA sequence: TGTGCCAGCAGGAAAGGACTAGCGGAAGAGACCCAGTACTTC.

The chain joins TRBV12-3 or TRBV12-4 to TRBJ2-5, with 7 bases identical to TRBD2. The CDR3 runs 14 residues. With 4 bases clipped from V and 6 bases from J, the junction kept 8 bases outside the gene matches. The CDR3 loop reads CASSSDRDYQTQYF. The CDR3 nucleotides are TGTGCCAGCAGTTCCGATCGGGACTACCAGACCCAGTACTTC.

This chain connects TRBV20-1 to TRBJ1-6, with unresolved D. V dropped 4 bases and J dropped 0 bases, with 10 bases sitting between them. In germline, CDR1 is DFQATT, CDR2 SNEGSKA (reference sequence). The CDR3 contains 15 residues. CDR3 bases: TGCAGTGCTAAAGAAGTTAGCTCCTATAATTCACCCCTCCACTTT. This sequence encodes CSAKEVSSYNSPLHF.

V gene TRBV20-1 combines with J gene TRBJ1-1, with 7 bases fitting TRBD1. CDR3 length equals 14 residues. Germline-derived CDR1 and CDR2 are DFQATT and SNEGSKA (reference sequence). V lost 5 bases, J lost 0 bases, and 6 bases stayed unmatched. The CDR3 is CSAGGTAMNTEAFF. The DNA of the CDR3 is TGCAGTGCTGGGGGGACAGCCATGAACACTGAAGCTTTCTTT.

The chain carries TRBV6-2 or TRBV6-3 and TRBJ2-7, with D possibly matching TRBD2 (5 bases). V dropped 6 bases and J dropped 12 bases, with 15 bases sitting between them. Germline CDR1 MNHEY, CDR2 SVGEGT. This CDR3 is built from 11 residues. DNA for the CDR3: TGTGCCAGCAGCTCTAGCTCCGGTTTGTACTTC. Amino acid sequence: CASSSSSGLYF.